This section outlines one TCR beta chain sequence together with its context. The antigen remains undetermined. Distinct nucleotide sequences in the sample also encode this CDR3. CDR1 is MNHNS and CDR2 is SASEGT in the germline V gene. Trimming removed 4 bases at V and 4 bases at J, with 8 bases between. The CDR3 loop spans 14 amino acids. The data are from a study of immune evolution from preneoplasia to lung adenocarcinoma. Study results and caveats: Later-stage lesions seemingly showed higher T cell density and diversity than normal lung.

The data were produced by immunoSEQ multiplex PCR, yet TCRdb's version contains in-frame clones alone and is incomplete. Found here are roughly 2,700 clones, under 90% of them singletons; the top ten hold around 8.2%. The receptor's source is a person in their sixties or seventies with lung adenocarcinoma. V gene TRBV6-1 combines with J gene TRBJ1-6; D remains unclear. Specimen: FFPE adjacent normal lung tissue. The CDR3 nucleotides read TGTGCCAGCAGTGCGGGTCCTTATAATTCACCCCTCCACTTT. Its protein is CASSAGPYNSPLHF.